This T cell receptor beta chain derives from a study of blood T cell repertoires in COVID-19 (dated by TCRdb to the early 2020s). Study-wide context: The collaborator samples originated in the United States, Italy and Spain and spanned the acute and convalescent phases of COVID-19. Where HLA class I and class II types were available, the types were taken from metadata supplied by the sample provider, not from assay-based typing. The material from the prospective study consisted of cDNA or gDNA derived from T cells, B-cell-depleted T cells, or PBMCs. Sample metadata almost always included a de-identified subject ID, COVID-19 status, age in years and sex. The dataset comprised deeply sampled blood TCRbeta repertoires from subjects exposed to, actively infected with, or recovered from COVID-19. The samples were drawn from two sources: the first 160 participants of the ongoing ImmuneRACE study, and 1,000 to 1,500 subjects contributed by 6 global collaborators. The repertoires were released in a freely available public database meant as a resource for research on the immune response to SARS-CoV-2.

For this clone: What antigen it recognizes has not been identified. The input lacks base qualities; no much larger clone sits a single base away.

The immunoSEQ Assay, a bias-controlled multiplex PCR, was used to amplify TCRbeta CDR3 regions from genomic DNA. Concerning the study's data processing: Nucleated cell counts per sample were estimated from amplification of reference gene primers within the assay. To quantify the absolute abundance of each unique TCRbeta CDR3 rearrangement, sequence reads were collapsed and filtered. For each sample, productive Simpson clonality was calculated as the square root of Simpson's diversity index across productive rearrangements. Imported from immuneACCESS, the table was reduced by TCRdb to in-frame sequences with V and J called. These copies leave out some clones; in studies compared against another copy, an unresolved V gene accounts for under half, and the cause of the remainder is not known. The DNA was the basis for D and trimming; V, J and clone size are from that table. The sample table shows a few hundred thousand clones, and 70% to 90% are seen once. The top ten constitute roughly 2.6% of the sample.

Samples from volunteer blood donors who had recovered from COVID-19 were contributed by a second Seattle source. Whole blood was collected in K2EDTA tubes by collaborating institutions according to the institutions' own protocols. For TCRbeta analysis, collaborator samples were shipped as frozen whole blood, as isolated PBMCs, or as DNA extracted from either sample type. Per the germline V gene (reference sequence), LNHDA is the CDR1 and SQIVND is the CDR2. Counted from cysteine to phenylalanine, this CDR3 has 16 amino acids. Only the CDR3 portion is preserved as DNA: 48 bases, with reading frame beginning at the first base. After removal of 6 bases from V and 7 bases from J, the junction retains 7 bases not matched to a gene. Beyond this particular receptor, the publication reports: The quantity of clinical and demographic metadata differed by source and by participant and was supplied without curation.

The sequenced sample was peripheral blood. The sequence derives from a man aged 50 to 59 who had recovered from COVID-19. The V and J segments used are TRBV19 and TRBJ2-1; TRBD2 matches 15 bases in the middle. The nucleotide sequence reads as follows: TGTGCCAGTAGAGGACTAGCGGGAGGGCCGGGGAATGAGCAGTTCTTC. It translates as CASRGLAGGPGNEQFF.